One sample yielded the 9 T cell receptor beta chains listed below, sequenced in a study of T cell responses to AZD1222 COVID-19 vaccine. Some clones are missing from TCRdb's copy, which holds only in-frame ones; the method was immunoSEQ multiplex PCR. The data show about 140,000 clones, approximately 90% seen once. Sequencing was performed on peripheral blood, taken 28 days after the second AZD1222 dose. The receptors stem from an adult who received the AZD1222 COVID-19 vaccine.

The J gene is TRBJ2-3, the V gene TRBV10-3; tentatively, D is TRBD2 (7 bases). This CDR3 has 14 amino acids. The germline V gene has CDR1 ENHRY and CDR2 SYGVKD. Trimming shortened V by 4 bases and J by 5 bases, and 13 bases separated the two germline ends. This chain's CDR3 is CAISAGGFIDTQYF. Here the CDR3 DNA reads TGTGCCATCAGTGCGGGGGGCTTCATAGATACGCAGTATTTT.

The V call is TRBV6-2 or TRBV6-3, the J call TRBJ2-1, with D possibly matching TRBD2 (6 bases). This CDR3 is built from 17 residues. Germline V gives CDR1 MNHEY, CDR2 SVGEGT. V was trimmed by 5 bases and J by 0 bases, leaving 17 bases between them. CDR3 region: CASSALLARSSYNEQFF. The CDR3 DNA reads TGTGCCAGCAGTGCCCTACTAGCCAGAAGCTCCTACAATGAGCAGTTCTTC.

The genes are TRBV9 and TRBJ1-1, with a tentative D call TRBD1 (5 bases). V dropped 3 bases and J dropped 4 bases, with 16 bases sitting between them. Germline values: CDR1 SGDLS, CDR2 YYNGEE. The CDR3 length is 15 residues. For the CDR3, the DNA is TGTGCCAGCAGCGGAGGACCCAAGGGGAGCACTGAAGCTTTCTTT. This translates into CASSGGPKGSTEAFF.

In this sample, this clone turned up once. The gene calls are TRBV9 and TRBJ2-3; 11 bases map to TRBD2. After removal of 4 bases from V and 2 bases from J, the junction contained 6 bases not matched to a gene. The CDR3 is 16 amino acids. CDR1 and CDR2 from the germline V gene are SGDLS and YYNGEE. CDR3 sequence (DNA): TGTGCCAGCAGCCTGGGGACTAGCGGTTACACAGATACGCAGTATTTT. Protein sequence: CASSLGTSGYTDTQYF.

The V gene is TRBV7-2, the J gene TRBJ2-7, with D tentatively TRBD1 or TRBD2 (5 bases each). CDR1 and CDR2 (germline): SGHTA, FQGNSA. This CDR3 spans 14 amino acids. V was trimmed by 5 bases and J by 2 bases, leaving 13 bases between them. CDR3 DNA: TGTGCCAGCAGCCGGGGACGAATAGCCTACGAGCAGTACTTC. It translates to CASSRGRIAYEQYF.

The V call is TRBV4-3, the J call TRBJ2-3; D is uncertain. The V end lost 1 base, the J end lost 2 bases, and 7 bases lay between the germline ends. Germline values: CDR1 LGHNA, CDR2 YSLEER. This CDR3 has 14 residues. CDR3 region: CASSQVVLTDTQYF. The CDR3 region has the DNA TGCGCCAGCAGCCAAGTTGTCCTCACAGATACGCAGTATTTT.

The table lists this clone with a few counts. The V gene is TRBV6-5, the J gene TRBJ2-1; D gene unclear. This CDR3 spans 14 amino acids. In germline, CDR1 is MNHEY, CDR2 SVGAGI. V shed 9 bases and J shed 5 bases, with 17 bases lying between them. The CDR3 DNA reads TGTGCCAGTAAGTTCCTGGGCCGAAACAATGAGCAGTTCTTC. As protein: CASKFLGRNNEQFF.

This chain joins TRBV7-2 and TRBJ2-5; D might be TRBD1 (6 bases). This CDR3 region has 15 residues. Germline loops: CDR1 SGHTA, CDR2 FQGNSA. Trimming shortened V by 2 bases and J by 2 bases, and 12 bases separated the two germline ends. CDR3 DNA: TGTGCCAGCAGCTTATTTAGGGGGTATCAAGAGACCCAGTACTTC. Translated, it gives CASSLFRGYQETQYF.

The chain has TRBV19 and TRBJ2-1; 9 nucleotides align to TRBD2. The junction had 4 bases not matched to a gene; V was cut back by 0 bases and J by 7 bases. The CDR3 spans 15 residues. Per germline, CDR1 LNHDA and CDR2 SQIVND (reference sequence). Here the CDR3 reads CASSIERGRENEQFF. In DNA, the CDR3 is TGTGCCAGTAGTATAGAGCGCGGGAGGGAGAATGAGCAGTTCTTC. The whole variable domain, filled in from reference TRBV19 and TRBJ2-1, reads DGGITQSPKYLFRKEGQNVTLSCEQNLNHDAMYWYRQDPGQGLRLIYYSQIVNDFQKGDIAEGYSVSREKKESFPLTVTSAQKNPTAFYLCASSIERGRENEQFFGPGTRLTVL.